This T cell receptor beta chain was obtained from a study of long-term antiretroviral therapy in people with HIV. Regarding the study as a whole: Following ART, diversity rose but still fell short of transplant donor controls.

V lost 0 bases and J 1 base, leaving 7 bases between the germline ends. Germline V gene sequence: CDR1 SGDLS, CDR2 YYNGEE. The CDR3 contains 14 residues. It was version v3.0 of the immunoSEQ assay that was run at survey level. This table comes from immunoSEQ multiplex PCR, and its TCRdb copy is limited to in-frame clones, with some not included. The sample has roughly 31,000 clones, more than 85% seen once; the top ten hold around 6.8%. As regards this clone: What it recognizes is unknown.

There were no participants with HIV treated outside the United States. Cryopreserved PBMC, at roughly 0.85-11 million per sample, were present before DNA extraction. The receptor was derived from a man aged 50 to 60 with HIV. Material: unsorted PBMCs, obtained approximately 5 years before starting antiretroviral therapy. This chain joins TRBV9 and TRBJ1-1, with D possibly matching TRBD1 (5 bases). In DNA, the CDR3 is TGTGCCAGCAGCGTAGTAACAGGGAACACTGAAGCTTTCTTT. This translates into CASSVVTGNTEAFF.